What follows is one T cell receptor (beta chain) and its context. The entry originates in a study of T cell changes during pregnancy in multiple sclerosis. The repertoire was sequenced with immunoSEQ multiplex PCR; TCRdb's copy has only in-frame clones and lacks some. The table has about 40,000 clones, approximately 90% seen once; the top ten hold over 0.55%. The material was CD4+ T cells from peripheral blood mononuclear cells, obtained before pregnancy. This sequence was found in a female donor with multiple sclerosis, enrolled in a pregnancy study.

Here the CDR3 DNA reads TGCGCCAGCAAGGGCGGAGGTCATCGCTCATCCCTCCACTTT. It yields the protein CASKGGGHRSSLHF. The chain links TRBV5-1 to TRBJ1-6; no firm D call. Germline V gene sequence: CDR1 SGHRS, CDR2 YFSETQ. CDR3 size: 14 residues. V was trimmed by 6 bases and J by 14 bases, leaving 21 bases between them. The variable domain in full, completed from reference TRBV5-1 and TRBJ1-6, reads KAGVTQTPRYLIKTRGQQVTLSCSPISGHRSVSWYQQTPGQGLQFLFEYFSETQRNKGNFPGRFSGRQFSNSRSEMNVSTLELGDSALYLCASKGGGHRSSLHFGNGTRLTVT.